These 25 T cell receptor beta chains came from one sample sequenced in a study of T cell repertoires in cytomegalovirus infection. TCRdb used MiXCR to reprocess the reads, holding one entry per CDR3 protein. The data contain roughly 230,000 distinct CDR3 sequences, roughly 22% of them singletons. The source material was CD8+ T cells from PBMCs. These TCRs come from a human donor in good health (CMV status not recorded). Some clones in this sample may be carry-over from other donors' samples.

The genes are TRBV5-6 and TRBJ2-7; D is ambiguous. Germline V lookup: CDR1 SGHDT, CDR2 YYEEEE. This CDR3 comprises 14 residues. V lost 6 bases to trimming and J lost 0 bases, with 13 bases between them. The CDR3 region has the DNA TGTGCCAGCAAGCCGAATGACGGCTCCTACGAGCAGTACTTC. Translation gives CASKPNDGSYEQYF.

This clonotype appeared many times. V gene TRBV7-6 combines with J gene TRBJ2-1; tentative D call: TRBD1 (6 bases). The V and J ends lost 2 bases and 9 bases respectively, with 14 bases between them. CDR1 and CDR2 (germline): SGHVS, FNYEAQ. The CDR3 sequence is 14 residues long. The CDR3 reads CASSLQGLDGEQFF. CDR3 nucleotides: TGTGCCAGCAGCTTACAGGGGTTGGACGGTGAGCAGTTCTTC. Drawing the rest from reference TRBV7-6 and TRBJ2-1, the complete variable domain is GAGVSQSPRYKVTKRGQDVALRCDPISGHVSLYWYRQALGQGPEFLTYFNYEAQQDKSGLPNDRFSAERPEGSISTLTIQRTEQRDSAMYRCASSLQGLDGEQFFGPGTRLTVL.

There are many counts of this clonotype. This chain uses TRBV7-2 with TRBJ2-1; D gene uncertain. The CDR3 spans 14 residues. The V gene's germline CDR1 is SGHTA and CDR2 FQGNSA. V lost 2 bases, J lost 0 bases, and 5 bases lay in between. DNA of the CDR3: TGTGCCAGCAGCTTATTCCCCTCCTACAATGAGCAGTTCTTC. Its translation: CASSLFPSYNEQFF.

This clonotype has ten or more counts. V gene TRBV11-1 combines with J gene TRBJ1-4; no reliable D call. V dropped 6 bases and J dropped 6 bases, with 8 bases sitting between them. This CDR3 is 12 amino acids long. CDR1 and CDR2 from the germline V gene are SGHAT and FQDESV (reference sequence). Here the CDR3 DNA reads TGTGCCAGCAGACGGACGGATGAAAAACTGTTTTTT. Protein product: CASRRTDEKLFF.

In this sample, this clonotype turned up a few times. The chain couples TRBV19 to TRBJ1-5, with D tentatively TRBD1 (6 bases). Germline V gene sequence: CDR1 LNHDA, CDR2 SQIVND (reference sequence). Trimming removed 3 bases from V and 9 bases from J, with 15 bases in between. The CDR3 sequence is 14 residues long. The CDR3: CASSIWQGNGPQHF. In DNA, the CDR3 is TGTGCCAGTAGTATTTGGCAGGGGAACGGGCCCCAGCATTTT.

This clonotype was found many times. The CDR3 is CASSLEWPALLNTYEQYF. The CDR3 coding sequence is TGTGCCAGCAGCTTAGAATGGCCAGCCCTCTTGAATACCTACGAGCAGTACTTC. The chain is built from TRBV7-2 and TRBJ2-7, with no clear D. Germline V lookup: CDR1 SGHTA, CDR2 FQGNSA. Trimming removed 1 base at V and 2 bases at J, with 21 bases between. The CDR3 consists of 18 residues.

The J gene is TRBJ1-2, the V gene TRBV12-3 or TRBV12-4; D is ambiguous. V lost 7 bases and J 6 bases, leaving 12 bases between the germline ends. CDR3 length: 12 amino acids. The chain's CDR3 is CASNPGGNGYTF. In nucleotides, the CDR3 is TGTGCCAGCAATCCAGGTGGCAATGGCTACACCTTC.

This rearrangement joins TRBV14 to TRBJ2-7; 9 positions match TRBD1. The germline V gene encodes CDR1 SGHDN and CDR2 FVKESK. The CDR3 has 15 amino acids. J was trimmed by 5 bases and V by 4 bases; bases with no gene match: 9. CDR3: CASSLNRDRVHEQYF. For the CDR3, the DNA is TGTGCCAGCAGCCTAAACCGGGACAGGGTTCACGAGCAGTACTTC. The full variable domain, its missing parts supplied by reference TRBV14 and TRBJ2-7, is EAGVTQFPSHSVIEKGQTVTLRCDPISGHDNLYWYRRVMGKEIKFLLHFVKESKQDESGMPNNRFLAERTGGTYSTLKVQPAELEDSGVYFCASSLNRDRVHEQYFGPGTRLTVT.

The gene calls are TRBV7-9 and TRBJ1-5; no definite D call. Trimming removed 3 bases from V and 0 bases from J, with 0 bases in between. The CDR3 covers 12 residues. CDR1 is SEHNR and CDR2 is FQNEAQ in the germline V gene (reference sequence). The CDR3 DNA sequence: TGTGCCAGCAGCTTTAGCAATCAGCCCCAGCATTTT. Residues: CASSFSNQPQHF.

The V and J genes are TRBV29-1 and TRBJ1-2; 8 bases match TRBD1. The CDR3 is made up of 14 amino acids. V shed 1 base and J 6 bases; nucleotides not matched to a gene: 7. The germline V gene has CDR1 SQVTM and CDR2 ANQGSEA. The CDR3 reads CSVEGTGFGNGYTF. CDR3 nucleotide sequence: TGCAGCGTTGAAGGGACAGGGTTTGGAAATGGCTACACCTTC.

This clonotype was detected a few times. The V and J genes are TRBV7-8 and TRBJ2-3, with D perhaps assigned TRBD1 or TRBD2 (5 bases each). Germline V gene data show CDR1 as SGHVS and CDR2 as FQNEAQ. The V and J ends lost 5 bases and 3 bases respectively, with 12 bases between them. CDR3 length: 14 amino acids. The CDR3 region has the DNA TGTGCCAGCAGCCCCGGGACGGTGACAGATACGCAGTATTTT. It codes for CASSPGTVTDTQYF.

The J gene is TRBJ1-1, the V gene TRBV12-3 or TRBV12-4; 8 nucleotides align to TRBD1. The CDR3 has 15 amino acids. J gave up 5 bases and V 6 bases, and 11 bases lay outside the gene matches. CDR3 in DNA: TGTGCCAGCAGCCCCCTCAGGACAGGGCCGACTGAAGCTTTCTTT. This sequence encodes CASSPLRTGPTEAFF.

This clonotype has a count of ten or more. This chain uses TRBV6-2 or TRBV6-3 with TRBJ2-1; D uncertain. This CDR3 spans 16 amino acids. The germline CDR1 and CDR2 sequences are MNHEY and SVGEGT. Trimming stripped 7 bases from V and 2 bases from J, with 18 bases between. In nucleotides, the CDR3 is TGTGCCAGCACTTCGTTGGTCAGGCATACCTACAATGAGCAGTTCTTC. It is translated as CASTSLVRHTYNEQFF.

The table lists this clonotype with a few counts. The rearrangement links TRBV9 to TRBJ1-2; 12 bases agree with TRBD1. The V segment lost 4 bases and the J segment 7 bases; nucleotides outside the gene matches: 11. Germline loops: CDR1 SGDLS, CDR2 YYNGEE. The CDR3 runs to 16 residues. Here the CDR3 DNA reads TGTGCCAGCAGCCCGAGCTCCGGGACAGGGGGCAGTGGCTACACCTTC. This gives the protein CASSPSSGTGGSGYTF.

V gene TRBV18 combines with J gene TRBJ1-2; D unresolved. Germline lookup yields CDR1 KGHSH and CDR2 LQKENI. The CDR3 length is 14 residues. Trimming stripped 5 bases from V and 4 bases from J, with 14 bases between. CDR3 in DNA: TGTGCCAGCTCAGGGATGGGCAGGCTCTATGGCTACACCTTC. Amino acid sequence: CASSGMGRLYGYTF.

This sequence joins TRBV19 and TRBJ1-5; no reliable D call. The V end lost 6 bases, the J end lost 3 bases, and 15 bases lay between the germline ends. The germline V gene has CDR1 LNHDA and CDR2 SQIVND (reference sequence). There are 15 residues in the CDR3. The CDR3 bases are TGTGCCAGTAGCTTACCCACAGTTTCCAATCAGCCCCAGCATTTT. Translated: CASSLPTVSNQPQHF.

This clonotype was observed at least ten times. This chain links TRBV12-3 or TRBV12-4 with TRBJ2-3; TRBD2 matches at 10 bases. The length of the CDR3 is 18 residues. Trimming took 2 bases from V and 5 from J; bases not matched to a gene: 13. CDR3 protein: CASSLNPSGGLGGDTQYF. In DNA, the CDR3 is TGTGCCAGCAGTTTAAATCCTAGCGGGGGCCTCGGGGGAGATACGCAGTATTTT.

This clonotype was detected only a few times. The rearrangement uses TRBV9 and TRBJ2-1, with 7 bases identical to TRBD1. There are 14 residues in the CDR3. V lost 3 bases and J lost 5; bases outside the gene matches: 5. Looked up from germline, CDR1 is SGDLS and CDR2 is YYNGEE. CDR3 coding DNA: TGTGCCAGCAGCGCACAGGGGTCCCACAATGAGCAGTTCTTC. Encoded protein: CASSAQGSHNEQFF.

This clonotype was found a few times. J is TRBJ2-3 and V is TRBV2; a weak D match, TRBD1 (5 bases). CDR3 size: 11 residues. Per germline, CDR1 SNHLY and CDR2 FYNNEI. V was clipped by 11 bases and J by 6 bases, with 12 bases between them. CDR3 nucleotide sequence: TGTGCCGGACAAGGGTACGATACGCAGTATTTT. Residues: CAGQGYDTQYF.

This clonotype was observed a few times. The V gene is TRBV15, the J gene TRBJ2-7; D might be TRBD1 (5 bases). The CDR3 is 14 amino acids. Germline values: CDR1 LNHNV, CDR2 YYDKDF (reference sequence). Trimming pared 3 bases from V and 6 bases from J, leaving 15 bases between. The CDR3 DNA follows: TGTGCCACCAGCAGTTCAAAGGGGCCGTCCGAGCAGTACTTC. Protein: CATSSSKGPSEQYF.

V and J are TRBV20-1 and TRBJ2-5; D may be TRBD2 (5 bases). There are 13 residues in the CDR3. V lost 5 bases, J lost 5 bases, and 15 bases lay in between. The germline CDR1 and CDR2 sequences are DFQATT and SNEGSKA (reference sequence). The CDR3 nucleotides are TGCAGTGCTCCGTCCGGGATGGGGGAGACCCAGTACTTC. This sequence encodes CSAPSGMGETQYF.

This clonotype was seen only a few times. The V gene is TRBV4-2, the J gene TRBJ1-2; D possibly corresponds to TRBD1 (5 bases). The germline CDR1 and CDR2 sequences are LGHNA and YNFKEQ. This CDR3 comprises 14 residues. V dropped 2 bases and J dropped 2 bases, with 9 bases sitting between them. This CDR3 reads CASSQLGGNYGYTF. The CDR3 DNA follows: TGTGCCAGCAGCCAACTCGGGGGGAACTATGGCTACACCTTC.

V usage is TRBV12-5 and J usage is TRBJ1-2, with 7 bases identical to TRBD1. The V gene's germline CDR1 is LGHNT and CDR2 FRNRAP. The CDR3 has 13 residues. V lost 6 bases and J lost 5; bases outside the gene matches: 6. The CDR3 DNA reads as TGTGCTAGTGGCATCCCGGGACAGTATGGCTACACCTTC. Protein sequence: CASGIPGQYGYTF.

This clonotype was picked up a small number of times. The chain joins TRBV25-1 to TRBJ2-3, with unresolved D. The V end lost 4 bases, the J end lost 5 bases, and 7 bases lay between the germline ends. The CDR3 has 12 residues. Germline V gives CDR1 MGHDK, CDR2 SYGVNS. The CDR3, as DNA: TGTGCCAGCAGTGCTCTGGGAGATACGCAGTATTTT. This encodes CASSALGDTQYF.

The gene calls are TRBV24-1 and TRBJ2-1; D is possibly TRBD2 (6 bases). This CDR3 contains 16 residues. V gave up 0 bases and J gave up 1 base, with 9 bases separating them. Germline V gene lookup returns CDR1 KGHDR and CDR2 SFDVKD. This chain's CDR3 is CATSDLGGTSYNEQFF. CDR3 in DNA: TGTGCCACCAGTGATTTGGGAGGGACTTCCTACAATGAGCAGTTCTTC.